The 10 T cell receptor beta chains listed next were all sequenced from one sample in a study of Tregs in tolerant kidney transplant recipients (dated by TCRdb to about 2019). Libraries were constructed by the immunoSEQ multiplex PCR assay. Here the immuneACCESS table is served through TCRdb, limited to in-frame sequences with V and J called. Missing clones are a known gap in these copies; in checked studies unresolved V genes cover under half, and the rest lacks a known reason. Here the sample has 75,000 to 95,000 clones; 85% to 95% occur a single time. The top ten hold approximately 4.8% of the sample. Input material: CD8+ T cells from blood. The receptors were sampled from a human donor in good health.

The chain employs TRBV9 and TRBJ2-1; D might be TRBD1 or TRBD2, each matching 5 bases. Trimming stripped 1 base from V and 0 bases from J, with 14 bases between. Germline CDR1 SGDLS, CDR2 YYNGEE. This CDR3 has 17 residues. This CDR3 is CASSVNPRGASYNEQFF. The CDR3 bases are TGTGCCAGCAGCGTAAACCCCCGAGGGGCCTCCTACAATGAGCAGTTCTTC. Full variable domain (missing parts from reference TRBV9 and TRBJ2-1): DSGVTQTPKHLITATGQRVTLRCSPRSGDLSVYWYQQSLDQGLQFLIQYYNGEERAKGNILERFSAQQFPDLHSELNLSSLELGDSALYFCASSVNPRGASYNEQFFGPGTRLTVL.

The chain joins TRBV7-6 to TRBJ1-6, with 8 bases aligning to TRBD1. The V and J ends lost 2 bases and 2 bases, in that order; junction bases with no gene match: 2. The length of the CDR3 is 16 residues. Germline V gene sequence: CDR1 SGHVS, CDR2 FNYEAQ. This CDR3 is CASSLNRGTYNSPLHF. The CDR3 DNA is TGTGCCAGCAGCTTAAACAGGGGGACCTATAATTCACCCCTCCACTTT. The entire variable domain, with the rest obtained from reference TRBV7-6 and TRBJ1-6, is as follows: GAGVSQSPRYKVTKRGQDVALRCDPISGHVSLYWYRQALGQGPEFLTYFNYEAQQDKSGLPNDRFSAERPEGSISTLTIQRTEQRDSAMYRCASSLNRGTYNSPLHFGNGTRLTVT.

The V call is TRBV27, the J call TRBJ2-5; possibly TRBD1 for D (6 bases). Germline lookup yields CDR1 MNHEY and CDR2 SMNVEV (reference sequence). CDR3 length: 16 amino acids. V was cut by 4 bases and J by 0 bases, with 15 bases left in between. This CDR3 reads CASSSAGYRDQETQYF. Here the CDR3 DNA reads TGTGCCAGCAGTTCGGCAGGGTACAGGGACCAAGAGACCCAGTACTTC.

The chain carries TRBV4-1 and TRBJ2-7; 11 bases map to TRBD2. V trimming: 7 bases; J trimming: 1 base; junction bases outside the gene matches: 18. Germline CDR1 reads MGHRA; CDR2 reads YSYEKL. This CDR3 contains 19 residues. CDR3: CASTVLVSGGAKGSYEQYF. Here the CDR3 DNA reads TGCGCCAGCACCGTCTTGGTTAGCGGGGGGGCTAAGGGGTCCTACGAGCAGTACTTC.

The chain carries TRBV14 and TRBJ2-3, with 13 bases lining up with TRBD2. The CDR3 is made up of 18 amino acids. The germline gives CDR1 SGHDN, CDR2 FVKESK. With 0 bases clipped from V and 6 bases from J, the junction kept 9 bases outside the gene matches. CDR3 amino acids: CASSQERLAGGILDTQYF. CDR3 bases: TGTGCCAGCAGCCAAGAGAGACTAGCGGGGGGTATTCTGGATACGCAGTATTTT.

The chain carries TRBV19 and TRBJ1-4, with D possibly TRBD1 on 5 matching bases. The V gene lost 3 bases and the J gene lost 10 bases, with 12 bases spanning the gap. The CDR3 is 13 amino acids. From germline, CDR1 is LNHDA and CDR2 SQIVND (reference sequence). The CDR3 loop reads CASSIGTTGKLFF. For the CDR3, the DNA is TGTGCCAGTAGTATCGGCACAACAGGAAAACTGTTTTTT.

The gene calls are TRBV27 and TRBJ1-5, with no clear D. Germline V gene data show CDR1 as MNHEY and CDR2 as SMNVEV (reference sequence). CDR3 length equals 15 residues. V lost 3 bases, J lost 4 bases, and 13 bases lay in between. The CDR3 is CASSFSRHPNQPQHF. The CDR3 DNA follows: TGTGCCAGCAGTTTTTCCCGACACCCTAATCAGCCCCAGCATTTT.

V usage is TRBV4-1 and J usage is TRBJ1-2; 11 bases line up with TRBD1. The CDR3 contains 17 residues. CDR1 and CDR2 (germline): MGHRA, YSYEKL. With V trimmed by 4 bases and J by 6 bases, 13 bases remained unmatched. CDR3 coding DNA: TGCGCCAGCAGCCGTTACGCGGCCGGGACAGGGGGAGATGGCTACACCTTC. This encodes CASSRYAAGTGGDGYTF.

The chain uses TRBV7-9 and TRBJ2-1, with no clear D. V was trimmed by 6 bases and J by 0 bases, leaving 9 bases between them. The germline V gene encodes CDR1 SEHNR and CDR2 FQNEAQ (reference sequence). The CDR3 totals 14 residues. The CDR3: CASRPNPSYNEQFF. The CDR3 DNA reads as TGTGCCAGCAGGCCTAACCCCTCCTACAATGAGCAGTTCTTC.

This clone was counted between two and nine times. The gene calls are TRBV7-9 and TRBJ1-2; 8 bases are a match to TRBD1. V lost 5 bases, J lost 7 bases, and 9 bases stayed unmatched. The length of the CDR3 is 14 residues. Germline-derived CDR1 and CDR2 are SEHNR and FQNEAQ (reference sequence). CDR3 in DNA: TGTGCCAGCAGCCAGGGACAGGAAGTTTTTGGCTACACCTTC. Translation: CASSQGQEVFGYTF.